Many counts were recorded for the clone carrying this T cell receptor beta chain. Stated time point: newly diagnosed GD, antithyroid drugs for less than 3 months. Generation of the TCR library employed RNA extracted from PBMCs. This sample is drawn from a study of regulatory T cells in long-lasting Graves disease. Both iRepertoire HTBI primers and Arm-PCR of CDR3 regions were used to build the TCR beta libraries. TCRdb called the multiplex PCR reads again in MiXCR, with one record for every CDR3 protein. The sample shows approximately 400,000 distinct CDR3 sequences, 15% of them seen only once. These data also formed part of another study, on T cells in Graves' hyperthyroidism and ophthalmopathy. That report notes: Blood also held most thyroid clonotypes expanded beyond 0.001.

This receptor was taken from a woman aged 25 to 39 with Graves disease. The source was peripheral blood mononuclear cells (PBMCs), collected at new diagnosis, from a patient treated with antithyroid drugs.

For the CDR3, the DNA is TGTGCCAGCAGCGTGAGACCAATCGCTAACTATGGCTACACCTTC. Amino acids: CASSVRPIANYGYTF. The chain links TRBV9 to TRBJ1-2; D not resolved. The V end was cut by 2 bases, the J end by 0 bases, with 11 bases between. The CDR3 spans 15 residues. From germline, CDR1 is SGDLS and CDR2 YYNGEE.